One and the same sample provided the 13 T cell receptor beta chains below, sequenced in a study of T cells in Graves' hyperthyroidism and ophthalmopathy. The TCR beta CDR3 regions underwent amplification using RNA transcripts as the source. HTBI primers were employed in a first-round RT-PCR of the TCR CDR3. From the multiplex PCR reads, TCRdb called clonotypes with MiXCR, one entry per CDR3 protein. The data show around 500,000 distinct CDR3 sequences, 12% to 15% seen once. Sequencing was carried out using blood. The source of these receptors is a middle-aged woman with Graves' hyperthyroidism.

This clonotype was seen at least ten times. The V and J genes are TRBV7-9 and TRBJ2-7; TRBD2 matches at 7 bases. The CDR3 covers 12 residues. V dropped 11 bases and J dropped 1; count of bases not matched to a gene: 5. Per the germline V gene, CDR1 is SEHNR and CDR2 is FQNEAQ (reference sequence). CDR3: CASGGRSYEQYF. In DNA, the CDR3 is TGTGCCTCGGGGGGAAGGTCCTACGAGCAGTACTTC.

This clonotype came up many times. This chain links TRBV20-1 with TRBJ2-1; D remains unclear. The CDR3 is 15 amino acids. Germline loops: CDR1 DFQATT, CDR2 SNEGSKA (reference sequence). Trimming removed 0 bases at V and 5 bases at J, with 14 bases between. CDR3 protein: CSARDWVAGNNEQFF. CDR3 in DNA: TGCAGTGCTAGAGATTGGGTGGCTGGGAACAATGAGCAGTTCTTC.

This clonotype occurred a few times. The chain recombines TRBV12-3 or TRBV12-4 with TRBJ2-1; a weak D match, TRBD2 (5 bases). V lost 6 bases, J lost 9 bases, and 18 bases lay in between. The CDR3 length is 14 residues. CDR3 coding DNA: TGTGCCAGCAGCCCACAAAAACTAGATGGTGAGCAGTTCTTC. It translates to CASSPQKLDGEQFF.

This clonotype was counted at least ten times. This chain links TRBV2 with TRBJ2-3, with 9 bases that match TRBD2. This CDR3 spans 16 amino acids. V trimming: 5 bases; J trimming: 5 bases; junction bases outside the gene matches: 11. Germline loops: CDR1 SNHLY, CDR2 FYNNEI. The CDR3 here is CASSKLAGRVRDTQYF. The CDR3, as DNA: TGTGCCAGCAGTAAACTAGCGGGCCGTGTTAGAGATACGCAGTATTTT.

This chain links TRBV7-2 with TRBJ1-4; 10 bases map to TRBD1. The V gene's germline CDR1 is SGHTA and CDR2 FQGNSA. V shed 5 bases and J 6 bases; nucleotides not matched to a gene: 6. The CDR3 consists of 15 residues. The CDR3 region is CASSASGTGDEKLFF. The CDR3 DNA is TGTGCCAGCAGCGCCTCCGGGACAGGGGATGAAAAACTGTTTTTT.

This clonotype has more than one count but fewer than ten. J is TRBJ2-7 and V is TRBV19; either TRBD1 or TRBD2 may supply D (5 bases each). Trimming shortened V by 6 bases and J by 0 bases, and 15 bases separated the two germline ends. CDR1 and CDR2 (germline): LNHDA, SQIVND (reference sequence). This CDR3 region has 15 residues. CDR3 sequence: CASSPGPPNSYEQYF. The DNA for the CDR3 is TGTGCCAGTAGCCCGGGACCTCCGAACTCCTACGAGCAGTACTTC.

The chain has TRBV4-1 and TRBJ2-1; 11 bases are a match to TRBD2. Germline V gene sequence: CDR1 MGHRA, CDR2 YSYEKL. CDR3 length equals 16 residues. The V and J ends lost 0 bases and 8 bases, in that order; junction bases with no gene match: 6. DNA for the CDR3: TGCGCCAGCAGCCAAGATATTAGCGGGAGGGGGCATGAGCAGTTCTTC. Translating gives CASSQDISGRGHEQFF.

There are many counts of this clonotype. The V gene is TRBV27, the J gene TRBJ2-1, with D possibly matching TRBD2 (5 bases). Per the germline V gene, CDR1 is MNHEY and CDR2 is SMNVEV (reference sequence). This CDR3 spans 16 amino acids. Trimming shortened V by 3 bases and J by 0 bases, and 12 bases separated the two germline ends. The CDR3 sequence: CASSLLRTSSYNEQFF. Here the CDR3 DNA reads TGTGCCAGCAGTTTGTTGAGGACTTCCTCCTACAATGAGCAGTTCTTC.

The rearrangement joins TRBV18 to TRBJ2-5; 7 bases are shared with TRBD1. There are 15 residues in the CDR3. V gave up 1 base and J gave up 2 bases; unmatched junction bases: 4. From germline, CDR1 is KGHSH and CDR2 LQKENI. DNA of the CDR3: TGTGCCAGCTCACCACGGGACAGCGATCAAGAGACCCAGTACTTC. Translated: CASSPRDSDQETQYF. The whole variable domain, remainder taken from reference TRBV18 and TRBJ2-5, is NAGVMQNPRHLVRRRGQEARLRCSPMKGHSHVYWYRQLPEEGLKFMVYLQKENIIDESGMPKERFSAEFPKEGPSILRIQQVVRGDSAAYFCASSPRDSDQETQYFGPGTRLLVL.

This clonotype was detected once. A read error may be the cause here, since a much bigger clone is one base away. The CDR3 does not close with the conserved phenylalanine or tryptophan, likely indicating a read error. This rearrangement joins TRBV20-1 to TRBJ1-6; weak D call: TRBD1 (6 bases). In germline, CDR1 is DFQATT, CDR2 SNEGSKA (reference sequence). The V gene lost 3 bases and the J gene lost 6 bases, with 15 bases spanning the gap. The CDR3 length is 15 residues. CDR3 protein: CSARRDRSPNSPLHL. The CDR3 DNA sequence: TGCAGTGCTAGGAGAGACAGGAGCCCTAATTCACCCCTCCACTTA.

This clonotype was detected ten times or more. This sequence joins TRBV7-9 and TRBJ2-4; D is unresolved. CDR1 is SEHNR, CDR2 FQNEAQ, per germline (reference sequence). The CDR3 has 13 residues. V was clipped by 0 bases and J by 6 bases, with 6 bases between them. The CDR3 loop reads CASSLASGNIQYF. The CDR3 DNA sequence: TGTGCCAGCAGCTTAGCTTCAGGAAACATTCAGTACTTC.

There are many counts of this clonotype. The V call is TRBV28, the J call TRBJ1-3, with TRBD1 matching 10 bases. Germline-derived CDR1 and CDR2 are MDHEN and SYDVKM. The CDR3 consists of 15 residues. V dropped 6 bases and J dropped 3; count of bases not matched to a gene: 5. The CDR3: CASSTGTGVGNTIYF. The CDR3 DNA reads TGTGCCAGCAGCACCGGGACAGGGGTTGGAAACACCATATATTTT.

Details on this clonotype: One base away lies a much larger clone, so this may be a sequencing read error. It is likely a read error, because the conserved phenylalanine at the end of the CDR3 is missing. This CDR3 reads CASSPHPDRGQGYTL. CDR3 DNA: TGTGCCAGCAGTCCTCACCCGGACAGGGGGCAAGGCTACACCCTC. The chain is built from TRBV28 and TRBJ1-2, with 11 bases aligning to TRBD1. Per the germline V gene, CDR1 is MDHEN and CDR2 is SYDVKM. The CDR3 has 15 amino acids. The junction had 10 bases not matched to a gene; V was cut back by 5 bases and J by 8 bases.